These 12 T cell receptor beta chains came from one sample sequenced in a study of neurological immune-mediated disorders. TCRdb itself ran the 5' RACE reads through MiXCR, one entry per CDR3 protein. The sample includes under 80,000 distinct CDR3 sequences, about 9.7% of them seen just once. Sequences were obtained from PBMCs. The origin of the receptors is a man in his fifties or sixties in good health.

This clonotype was counted many times. The rearrangement links TRBV6-5 to TRBJ1-2; D might be TRBD1 (5 bases). The CDR3 covers 14 residues. Looked up from germline, CDR1 is MNHEY and CDR2 is SVGAGI. The V and J ends lost 6 bases and 0 bases respectively, with 11 bases between them. This CDR3 is CASRTGTPNYGYTF. CDR3 bases: TGTGCCAGCAGAACCGGGACTCCTAACTATGGCTACACCTTC.

The rearrangement uses TRBV10-3 and TRBJ2-5, with 9 nucleotides matching TRBD1. Trimming at V came to 6 bases and at J to 4 bases, leaving 0 bases not matched to a gene. The length of the CDR3 is 12 residues. Germline loops: CDR1 ENHRY, CDR2 SYGVKD. CDR3 residues: CAIRGQGETQYF. The CDR3 DNA reads TGTGCCATCAGGGGACAGGGAGAGACCCAGTACTTC.

This clonotype was seen repeatedly, ten times or more. The V gene is TRBV7-2, the J gene TRBJ2-1, with D possibly being TRBD2 (6 bases). The V gene's germline CDR1 is SGHTA and CDR2 FQGNSA. The V end lost 0 bases, the J end lost 2 bases, and 8 bases lay between the germline ends. This CDR3 has 15 amino acids. CDR3 protein: CASSLAGGTYNEQFF. In nucleotides, the CDR3 is TGTGCCAGCAGCTTAGCCGGGGGAACCTACAATGAGCAGTTCTTC.

This clonotype occurred many times. The chain combines TRBV12-3 or TRBV12-4 with TRBJ2-7, with D possibly matching TRBD1 (7 bases). Trimming took 3 bases from V and 5 from J, leaving 11 bases between them. The CDR3 covers 13 residues. The CDR3 reads CASSFGRGDEQYF. The CDR3 nucleotides read TGTGCCAGCAGTTTCGGCAGGGGGGACGAGCAGTACTTC.

This clonotype was counted at least ten times. The chain combines TRBV29-1 with TRBJ2-5; D possibly corresponds to TRBD1 (5 bases). This CDR3 comprises 12 residues. V lost 1 base and J 6 bases, leaving 9 bases between the germline ends. Germline CDR1 reads SQVTM; CDR2 reads ANQGSEA. The CDR3 nucleotides read TGCAGCGTTGAAGGGTCAGGGCAGACCCAGTACTTC. Encoded protein: CSVEGSGQTQYF. The full variable domain, rest sourced from reference TRBV29-1 and TRBJ2-5, is SAVISQKPSRDICQRGTSLTIQCQVDSQVTMMFWYRQQPGQSLTLIATANQGSEATYESGFVIDKFPISRPNLTFSTLTVSNMSPEDSSIYLCSVEGSGQTQYFGPGTRLLVL.

This clonotype was seen ten or more times. The chain couples TRBV14 to TRBJ2-3, with 8 positions matching TRBD2. V was pared by 5 bases and J by 0 bases, with 4 bases of the junction left unmatched. The CDR3 runs 15 residues. Germline lookup yields CDR1 SGHDN and CDR2 FVKESK. In DNA form, the CDR3 reads TGTGCCAGCAGCGTTCAGCGGGGGAGCACAGATACGCAGTATTTT. The encoded protein is CASSVQRGSTDTQYF.

This clonotype occurred many times. The V gene is TRBV7-6, the J gene TRBJ2-1; 7 bases align to TRBD2. The CDR3 extends over 16 amino acids. CDR1 and CDR2 (germline): SGHVS, FNYEAQ. The V and J ends lost 4 bases and 0 bases, in that order; junction bases with no gene match: 6. CDR3 loop: CASSWAGTNSYNEQFF. CDR3 nucleotides: TGTGCCAGCAGCTGGGCCGGGACTAACTCCTACAATGAGCAGTTCTTC.

This clonotype came up many times. This sequence joins TRBV5-1 and TRBJ1-2; D is ambiguous. From germline, CDR1 is SGHRS and CDR2 YFSETQ. This CDR3 contains 14 residues. Deletions cut 0 bases from V and 2 bases from J, with 8 bases between. The CDR3 DNA sequence: TGCGCCAGCAGCTTGGATACAGCGAACTATGGCTACACCTTC. Its translation is CASSLDTANYGYTF.

In this sample, this clonotype turned up many times. The chain joins TRBV4-3 to TRBJ1-1, with D uncertain. Germline V gene data show CDR1 as LGHNA and CDR2 as YSLEER. Trimming cost V 5 bases and J 0 bases, with 7 bases left between them. This CDR3 is 13 amino acids long. CDR3 in amino acids: CASSVSMNTEAFF. CDR3 nucleotide sequence: TGCGCCAGCAGCGTCAGCATGAACACTGAAGCTTTCTTT.

This clonotype was picked up many times. The genes are TRBV12-3 or TRBV12-4 and TRBJ2-2; 7 positions agree with TRBD2. CDR3 length: 14 amino acids. V lost 6 bases, J lost 6 bases, and 7 bases stayed unmatched. The CDR3: CASSLGTTPGELFF. The DNA for the CDR3 is TGTGCCAGCAGCCTCGGGACTACCCCCGGGGAGCTGTTTTTT.

This clonotype came up many times. V and J are TRBV4-2 and TRBJ2-3; 7 nucleotides line up with TRBD1. Germline V gives CDR1 LGHNA, CDR2 YNFKEQ. With 0 bases clipped from V and 3 bases from J, the junction kept 6 bases outside the gene matches. The CDR3 is 16 residues long. CDR3 bases: TGTGCCAGCAGCCAAGATTGGGGACAGCTAACAGATACGCAGTATTTT. It translates to CASSQDWGQLTDTQYF.

This clonotype was detected many times. The chain employs TRBV28 and TRBJ2-7; the match to TRBD2 covers 11 bases. The CDR3 sequence is 16 residues long. The V segment lost 5 bases and the J segment 1 base; nucleotides outside the gene matches: 7. Germline V gene lookup returns CDR1 MDHEN and CDR2 SYDVKM. CDR3 nucleotide sequence: TGTGCCAGCAGTCCCGCTAGCGGGGGGCTTTCCTACGAGCAGTACTTC. It specifies CASSPASGGLSYEQYF. The full variable domain, rest sourced from reference TRBV28 and TRBJ2-7, is DVKVTQSSRYLVKRTGEKVFLECVQDMDHENMFWYRQDPGLGLRLIYFSYDVKMKEKGDIPEGYSVSREKKERFSLILESASTNQTSMYLCASSPASGGLSYEQYFGPGTRLTVT.